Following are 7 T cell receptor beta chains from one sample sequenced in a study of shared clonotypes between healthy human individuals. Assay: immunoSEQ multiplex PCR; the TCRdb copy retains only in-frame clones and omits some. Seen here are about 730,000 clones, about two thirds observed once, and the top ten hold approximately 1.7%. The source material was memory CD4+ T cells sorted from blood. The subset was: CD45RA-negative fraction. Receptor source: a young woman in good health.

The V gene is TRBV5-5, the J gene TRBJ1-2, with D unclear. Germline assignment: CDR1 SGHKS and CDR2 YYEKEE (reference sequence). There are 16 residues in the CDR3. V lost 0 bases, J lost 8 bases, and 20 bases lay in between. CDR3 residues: CASSLGLAVWTGGYTF. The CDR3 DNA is TGTGCCAGCAGCTTGGGCCTGGCGGTATGGACGGGAGGCTACACCTTC. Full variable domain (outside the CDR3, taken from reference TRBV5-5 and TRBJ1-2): DAGVTQSPTHLIKTRGQQVTLRCSPISGHKSVSWYQQVLGQGPQFIFQYYEKEERGRGNFPDRFSARQFPNYSSELNVNALLLGDSALYLCASSLGLAVWTGGYTFGSGTRLTVV.

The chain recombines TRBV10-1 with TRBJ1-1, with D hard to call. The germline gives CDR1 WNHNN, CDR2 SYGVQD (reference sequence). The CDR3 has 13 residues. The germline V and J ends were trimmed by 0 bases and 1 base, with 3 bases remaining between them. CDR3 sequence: CASSESWNTEAFF. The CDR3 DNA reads TGCGCCAGCAGTGAGTCGTGGAACACTGAAGCTTTCTTT.

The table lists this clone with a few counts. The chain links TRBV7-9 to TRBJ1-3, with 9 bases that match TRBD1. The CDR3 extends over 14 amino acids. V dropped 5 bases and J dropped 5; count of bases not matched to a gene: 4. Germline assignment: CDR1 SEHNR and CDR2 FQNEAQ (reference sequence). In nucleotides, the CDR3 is TGTGCCAGCAGCCCGGGACAGGGTAGAAACACCATATATTTT. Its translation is CASSPGQGRNTIYF.

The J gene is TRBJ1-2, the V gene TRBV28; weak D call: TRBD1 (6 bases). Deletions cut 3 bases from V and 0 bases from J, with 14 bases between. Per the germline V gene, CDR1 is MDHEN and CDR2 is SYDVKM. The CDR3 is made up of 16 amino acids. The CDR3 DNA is TGTGCCAGCAGTTTTCAAGGACAGAGAACTAACTATGGCTACACCTTC. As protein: CASSFQGQRTNYGYTF.

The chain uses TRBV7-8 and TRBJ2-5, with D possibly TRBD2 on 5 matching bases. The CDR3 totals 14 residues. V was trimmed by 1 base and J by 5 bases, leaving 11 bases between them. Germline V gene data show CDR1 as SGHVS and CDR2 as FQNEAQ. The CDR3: CASSLVSGGETQYF. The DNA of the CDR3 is TGTGCCAGCAGCTTAGTGTCAGGCGGGGAGACCCAGTACTTC.

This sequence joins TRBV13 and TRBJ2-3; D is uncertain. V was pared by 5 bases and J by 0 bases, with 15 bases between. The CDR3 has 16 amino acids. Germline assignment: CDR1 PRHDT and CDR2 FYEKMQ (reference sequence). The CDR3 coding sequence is TGTGCCAGCAGCATTCGAGCGAACCCTAGCACAGATACGCAGTATTTT. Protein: CASSIRANPSTDTQYF.

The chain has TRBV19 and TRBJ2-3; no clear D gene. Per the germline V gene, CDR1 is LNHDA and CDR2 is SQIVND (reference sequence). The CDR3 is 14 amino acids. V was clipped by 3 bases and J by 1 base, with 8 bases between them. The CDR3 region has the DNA TGTGCCAGTAGTATGTACGCTGGCACAGATACGCAGTATTTT. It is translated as CASSMYAGTDTQYF.